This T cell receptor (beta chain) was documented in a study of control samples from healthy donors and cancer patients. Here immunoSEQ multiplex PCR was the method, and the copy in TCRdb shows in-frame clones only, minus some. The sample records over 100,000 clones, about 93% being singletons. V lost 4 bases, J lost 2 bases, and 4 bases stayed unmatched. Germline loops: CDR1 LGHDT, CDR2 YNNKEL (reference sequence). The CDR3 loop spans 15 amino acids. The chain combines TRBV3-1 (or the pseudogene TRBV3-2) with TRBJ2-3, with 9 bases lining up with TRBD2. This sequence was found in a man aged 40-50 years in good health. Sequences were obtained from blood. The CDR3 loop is CASSPGLALTDTQYF. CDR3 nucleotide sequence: TGTGCCAGCAGCCCGGGACTAGCCCTCACAGATACGCAGTATTTT.